This T cell receptor beta chain appears in the sequencing data of a study of blood T cell repertoires in COVID-19. Study context: Samples came from the United States, Italy and Spain, spanning acute and convalescent COVID-19. T cells, B-cell-depleted T cells, or PBMCs provided the cDNA or gDNA that served as material.

Assay: immunoSEQ multiplex PCR; the TCRdb copy retains only in-frame clones and omits some. The profile shows 150,000 to 190,000 clones, about 88% of them singletons. The sample consisted of PBMCs or T cells enriched from blood (not recorded which). The origin of this receptor is a man in his fifties or sixties who had recovered from COVID-19.

CDR3 DNA: TGCGCCAGCAGCCACCGACAGGGCCCCTACAATGAGCAGTTCTTC. The encoded protein is CASSHRQGPYNEQFF. The chain combines TRBV4-3 with TRBJ2-1; 7 nucleotides align to TRBD1. Germline V gene data show CDR1 as LGHNA and CDR2 as YSLEER. The CDR3 sequence is 15 residues long. V lost 3 bases to trimming and J lost 2 bases; unmatched junction nucleotides: 4.